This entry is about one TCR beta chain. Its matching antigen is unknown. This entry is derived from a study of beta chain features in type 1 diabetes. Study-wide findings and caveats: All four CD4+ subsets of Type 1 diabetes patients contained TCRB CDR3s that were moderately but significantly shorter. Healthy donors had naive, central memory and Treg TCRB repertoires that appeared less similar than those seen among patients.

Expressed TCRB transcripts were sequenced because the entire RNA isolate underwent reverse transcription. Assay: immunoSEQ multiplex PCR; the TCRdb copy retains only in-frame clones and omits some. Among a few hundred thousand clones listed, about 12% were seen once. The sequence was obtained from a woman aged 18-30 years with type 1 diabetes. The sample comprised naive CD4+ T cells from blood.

In DNA, the CDR3 is TGTGCCAGCAGCTTAGCGGAGACCCAGTACTTC. It translates to CASSLAETQYF. The V and J genes are TRBV11-2 and TRBJ2-5; D unclear. V gave up 1 base and J gave up 5 bases, with 2 bases separating them. The CDR3 is 11 amino acids. Germline V gene lookup returns CDR1 SGHAT and CDR2 FQNNGV. Based on the CDR3 plus reference TRBV11-2 and TRBJ2-5, the full variable domain is EAGVAQSPRYKIIEKRQSVAFWCNPISGHATLYWYQQILGQGPKLLIQFQNNGVVDDSQLPKDRFSAERLKGVDSTLKIQPAKLEDSAVYLCASSLAETQYFGPGTRLLVL.